The 11 T cell receptor beta chains below were found in one sample sequenced in a study of blood T cell repertoires in COVID-19. Profiling relied on immunoSEQ multiplex PCR, and the TCRdb table lists in-frame clones only, not all of them. The sample has fewer than 500,000 clones, approximately 86% seen once. Sequenced: PBMCs or T cells enriched from blood (not recorded which). The receptor source for this set is a woman aged 18-29 years who had recovered from COVID-19.

This chain uses TRBV12-3 or TRBV12-4 with TRBJ1-5; D not certain. V lost 8 bases and J 1 base, leaving 6 bases between the germline ends. The CDR3 runs 12 residues. The CDR3 nucleotides read TGTGCCAGCCGAGAAAGCAATCAGCCCCAGCATTTT. Protein sequence: CASRESNQPQHF.

The chain uses TRBV7-2 and TRBJ1-6, with 7 positions matching TRBD1. The length of the CDR3 is 19 residues. Germline assignment: CDR1 SGHTA and CDR2 FQGNSA. Trimming cost V 5 bases and J 9 bases; bases outside gene matches: 22. This CDR3 is CASSQRQGLTPLAFSPLHF. The CDR3 coding sequence is TGTGCCAGCAGCCAGAGACAGGGCCTAACCCCCTTAGCATTTTCACCCCTCCACTTT. The variable domain in full, with the rest retrieved from reference TRBV7-2 and TRBJ1-6, is GAGVSQSPSNKVTEKGKDVELRCDPISGHTALYWYRQSLGQGLEFLIYFQGNSAPDKSGLPSDRFSAERTGGSVSTLTIQRTQQEDSAVYLCASSQRQGLTPLAFSPLHFGNGTRLTVT.

The chain carries TRBV18 and TRBJ1-2, with D possibly matching TRBD1 (5 bases). Germline values: CDR1 KGHSH, CDR2 LQKENI. V lost 4 bases, J lost 8 bases, and 20 bases lay in between. The CDR3 loop spans 15 amino acids. The CDR3 protein is CASSRDKGIIDGYTF. In DNA form, the CDR3 reads TGTGCCAGCTCACGAGATAAGGGGATTATAGACGGCTACACCTTC.

The table lists this clone with a count of one. The chain recombines TRBV10-2 with TRBJ2-3; D unclear. V was cut by 3 bases and J by 2 bases, with 15 bases left in between. This CDR3 is 16 amino acids long. The germline gives CDR1 WSHSY, CDR2 SAAADI. The DNA for the CDR3 is TGCGCCAGCAGTGACCCAGTAGACTTTGACACAGATACGCAGTATTTT. The encoded protein is CASSDPVDFDTDTQYF.

The V call is TRBV6-1, the J call TRBJ2-1; 12 bases align to TRBD2. Germline CDR1 is MNHNS and CDR2 is SASEGT. Trimming cost V 4 bases and J 6 bases; bases outside gene matches: 7. The CDR3 has 16 residues. The CDR3 DNA reads TGTGCCAGCAGTGCGTGGGGACTAGCGGGTCTCAATGAGCAGTTCTTC. Translating gives CASSAWGLAGLNEQFF.

The chain recombines TRBV10-2 with TRBJ2-3; 8 nucleotides align to TRBD2. The CDR3 length is 17 residues. Germline CDR1 is WSHSY and CDR2 is SAAADI. With V trimmed by 4 bases and J by 5 bases, 14 bases remained unmatched. The CDR3 here is CASSAPPQSGGKDTQYF. The CDR3 nucleotides read TGCGCCAGCAGTGCCCCCCCTCAAAGCGGGGGCAAAGATACGCAGTATTTT.

The chain recombines TRBV5-1 with TRBJ2-1; 11 bases align to TRBD2. Germline V CDR1 and CDR2: SGHRS, YFSETQ. The CDR3 loop spans 16 amino acids. The trim removed 6 bases at V and 4 bases at J, leaving 9 bases unmatched. The CDR3 bases are TGCGCCAGCACCGCTTCTAGCGGGGGGTCGTACAATGAGCAGTTCTTC. Residues: CASTASSGGSYNEQFF.

A note on this clone: The sample contains more than one DNA sequence encoding this CDR3. The chain combines TRBV7-2 with TRBJ1-1; D is uncertain. Trimming pared 1 base from V and 3 bases from J, leaving 6 bases between. The CDR3 covers 13 residues. Germline assignment: CDR1 SGHTA and CDR2 FQGNSA. In DNA form, the CDR3 reads TGTGCCAGCAGCTTAGTTGGAGACACTGAAGCTTTCTTT. Protein: CASSLVGDTEAFF.

The gene calls are TRBV7-8 and TRBJ2-3; D perhaps matches TRBD1 (6 bases). Trimming cost V 5 bases and J 3 bases, with 15 bases left between them. The CDR3 consists of 15 residues. Looked up from germline, CDR1 is SGHVS and CDR2 is FQNEAQ. CDR3 amino acids: CASSPLAGVTDTQYF. CDR3 nucleotide sequence: TGTGCCAGCAGCCCCTTGGCAGGGGTAACAGATACGCAGTATTTT.

V usage is TRBV28 and J usage is TRBJ2-1, with D possibly TRBD1 on 6 matching bases. CDR3 size: 15 residues. Germline V CDR1 and CDR2: MDHEN, SYDVKM. V gave up 10 bases and J gave up 0 bases, with 16 bases separating them. CDR3 residues: CATFSTGSSYNEQFF. The CDR3 nucleotides are TGTGCCACTTTCTCTACAGGGAGCTCCTACAATGAGCAGTTCTTC.

The rearrangement links TRBV5-4 to TRBJ2-3; TRBD1 matches 9 bases. The J segment lost 3 bases and the V segment lost 5 bases, leaving 10 bases of the junction unmatched. Germline loops: CDR1 SGHNT, CDR2 YYREEE (reference sequence). The CDR3 is 16 residues long. CDR3 in amino acids: CASRNKPGQGTDTQYF. CDR3 bases: TGTGCCAGCAGGAACAAACCGGGACAGGGTACAGATACGCAGTATTTT.